Each of the 19 T cell receptor beta chains below was sequenced from the same sample in a study of T cell responses to AZD1222 COVID-19 vaccine. TCRdb's table, derived via immunoSEQ multiplex PCR, lists solely in-frame clones and lacks some. The sample has about 180,000 clones, 88% seen once; the top ten hold roughly 12%. The sample was peripheral blood, taken 28 days after the second AZD1222 dose. These receptors all come from an adult who received the AZD1222 COVID-19 vaccine.

V and J are TRBV19 and TRBJ1-2; tentative D call: TRBD1 (5 bases). Germline CDR1 and CDR2: LNHDA and SQIVND (reference sequence). V lost 8 bases to trimming and J lost 0 bases, with 19 bases between them. The CDR3 length is 16 residues. The CDR3 bases are TGTGCCAGTGCTCCACAAGGGGCCCTAGCTAACTATGGCTACACCTTC. Residues: CASAPQGALANYGYTF. The complete variable domain, with remaining parts taken from reference TRBV19 and TRBJ1-2, reads DGGITQSPKYLFRKEGQNVTLSCEQNLNHDAMYWYRQDPGQGLRLIYYSQIVNDFQKGDIAEGYSVSREKKESFPLTVTSAQKNPTAFYLCASAPQGALANYGYTFGSGTRLTVV.

This clone occurred a few times. The gene calls are TRBV5-6 and TRBJ2-7, with D uncertain. Germline CDR1 and CDR2: SGHDT and YYEEEE. Trimming shortened V by 0 bases and J by 3 bases, and 16 bases separated the two germline ends. This CDR3 is 16 amino acids long. The DNA for the CDR3 is TGTGCCAGCAGCTTGGCCGCTAGAAGGGATGGCTACGAGCAGTACTTC. The encoded protein is CASSLAARRDGYEQYF.

V is TRBV7-2 and J is TRBJ2-5, with D hard to call. V was cut by 5 bases and J by 1 base, with 5 bases left in between. Germline V lookup: CDR1 SGHTA, CDR2 FQGNSA. This CDR3 has 12 amino acids. For the CDR3, the DNA is TGTGCCAGCAGCCGAGGCCAAGAGACCCAGTACTTC. This gives the protein CASSRGQETQYF.

The chain has TRBV5-1 and TRBJ2-1, with 8 bases aligning to TRBD2. J was trimmed by 2 bases and V by 0 bases; bases with no gene match: 10. The CDR3 loop spans 18 amino acids. Germline CDR1 and CDR2: SGHRS and YFSETQ. The DNA of the CDR3 is TGCGCCAGCAGCTTGGCGCGGACGGGGGGGTTCCCCTACAATGAGCAGTTCTTC. As protein: CASSLARTGGFPYNEQFF. The full variable domain, completed using reference TRBV5-1 and TRBJ2-1, is KAGVTQTPRYLIKTRGQQVTLSCSPISGHRSVSWYQQTPGQGLQFLFEYFSETQRNKGNFPGRFSGRQFSNSRSEMNVSTLELGDSALYLCASSLARTGGFPYNEQFFGPGTRLTVL.

V gene TRBV6-4 combines with J gene TRBJ1-2, with D perhaps TRBD1 (5 bases). Trimming cost V 0 bases and J 2 bases, with 16 bases left between them. The germline V gene has CDR1 MRHNA and CDR2 SNTAGT. This CDR3 is built from 17 residues. CDR3 nucleotide sequence: TGTGCCAGCAGTGACTCAGCGTTGGGGGGGTACAACTATGGCTACACCTTC. Its translation is CASSDSALGGYNYGYTF.

The V gene is TRBV25-1, the J gene TRBJ1-1; 8 bases map to TRBD1. CDR3 size: 14 residues. Germline CDR1 MGHDK, CDR2 SYGVNS. The V gene end was trimmed by 5 bases and the J gene end by 5 bases; junction bases not matched to a gene: 7. The CDR3 region is CASSPGGVGTEAFF. The CDR3 region has the DNA TGTGCCAGCAGTCCAGGGGGCGTAGGGACTGAAGCTTTCTTT.

This clone has more than one count but fewer than ten. This sequence joins TRBV6-2 or TRBV6-3 and TRBJ1-2, with D possibly being TRBD1 (5 bases). The CDR3 runs to 13 residues. Between the trimmed V and J ends, which lost 5 bases and 6 bases, there was a span of 13 bases. From germline, CDR1 is MNHEY and CDR2 SVGEGT. The CDR3 DNA follows: TGTGCCAGCAGTAGGGCCAGGGTGGATGGCTACACCTTC. Translation gives CASSRARVDGYTF.

The chain recombines TRBV7-2 with TRBJ1-2; 11 bases are shared with TRBD1. CDR1 and CDR2 from the germline V gene are SGHTA and FQGNSA. V dropped 0 bases and J dropped 8; count of bases not matched to a gene: 8. CDR3 length: 16 residues. CDR3 bases: TGTGCCAGCAGCTTAGCAAGGGTGGGACAGGGGGAGGGCTACACCTTC. It yields the protein CASSLARVGQGEGYTF. The entire variable domain, with the rest obtained from reference TRBV7-2 and TRBJ1-2, is as follows: GAGVSQSPSNKVTEKGKDVELRCDPISGHTALYWYRQSLGQGLEFLIYFQGNSAPDKSGLPSDRFSAERTGGSVSTLTIQRTQQEDSAVYLCASSLARVGQGEGYTFGSGTRLTVV.

The rearrangement uses TRBV30 and TRBJ2-7; 7 bases are shared with TRBD2. CDR3 length: 14 residues. CDR1 and CDR2 (germline): GTSNPN, SVGIG (reference sequence). J gave up 3 bases and V 0 bases, and 5 bases lay outside the gene matches. The CDR3 DNA reads as TGTGCCTGGAGTGTTGGTAGCGGGCTCTACGAGCAGTACTTC. Amino acids: CAWSVGSGLYEQYF.

The chain has TRBV7-8 and TRBJ2-4; D call uncertain. The CDR3 totals 12 residues. V was clipped by 3 bases and J by 6 bases, with 6 bases between them. Germline CDR1 reads SGHVS; CDR2 reads FQNEAQ. CDR3 in amino acids: CASSFKGNIQYF. The CDR3 DNA sequence: TGTGCCAGCAGCTTTAAGGGAAACATTCAGTACTTC.

The chain is built from TRBV6-5 and TRBJ2-3; D ambiguous. This CDR3 has 16 amino acids. Germline V gives CDR1 MNHEY, CDR2 SVGAGI. V lost 2 bases, J lost 2 bases, and 14 bases lay in between. CDR3 sequence reads: CASSYRSFEPTDTQYF. The CDR3 DNA follows: TGTGCCAGCAGTTACCGGAGTTTCGAGCCCACAGATACGCAGTATTTT.

The chain has TRBV5-4 and TRBJ1-1; a weak D match, TRBD1 (5 bases). CDR3 length: 15 residues. The germline V gene has CDR1 SGHNT and CDR2 YYREEE (reference sequence). Trimming took off 0 bases at V and 3 bases at J, with 12 bases between the two ends. DNA of the CDR3: TGTGCCAGCAGCTTGGGGCAGGGCAGGGACACTGAAGCTTTCTTT. It translates to CASSLGQGRDTEAFF.

This clone was seen a handful of times. The rearrangement joins TRBV4-2 to TRBJ2-6; D possibly corresponds to TRBD1 (6 bases). This CDR3 is 16 amino acids long. Germline V gives CDR1 LGHNA, CDR2 YNFKEQ. Trimming removed 0 bases from V and 11 bases from J, with 17 bases in between. The CDR3 reads CASSQDPGQGGDVLTF. CDR3 bases: TGTGCCAGCAGCCAAGATCCTGGACAAGGGGGAGACGTCCTGACTTTC.

The chain combines TRBV6-1 with TRBJ1-2, with 10 nucleotides matching TRBD1. CDR1 and CDR2 from the germline V gene are MNHNS and SASEGT. This CDR3 contains 17 residues. V trimming: 4 bases; J trimming: 3 bases; junction bases outside the gene matches: 11. Here the CDR3 DNA reads TGTGCCAGCAGTGCGGGGCCGGGACAGGGGAGGTACTATGGCTACACCTTC. It specifies CASSAGPGQGRYYGYTF.

The chain carries TRBV5-1 and TRBJ2-7; TRBD2 is a possible D gene (6 bases). Trimming stripped 5 bases from V and 5 bases from J, with 17 bases between. Germline V CDR1 and CDR2: SGHRS, YFSETQ. The CDR3 runs to 14 residues. The CDR3 DNA reads as TGCGCCAGCAGATACGAGCGGGCGGACCACGAGCAGTACTTC. Translated, it gives CASRYERADHEQYF.

The gene calls are TRBV19 and TRBJ1-2, with a possible D match to TRBD1 (6 bases). The ends were cut back, 3 bases at V and 3 bases at J, with 11 bases in the middle. Germline values: CDR1 LNHDA, CDR2 SQIVND (reference sequence). The CDR3 has 14 residues. The CDR3 DNA reads TGTGCCAGTAGTATTGGCGAGGGGGACTATGGCTACACCTTC. It translates to CASSIGEGDYGYTF.

The chain employs TRBV28 and TRBJ2-1; 7 bases are a match to TRBD2. There are 18 residues in the CDR3. Germline CDR1 reads MDHEN; CDR2 reads SYDVKM. J was trimmed by 0 bases and V by 5 bases; bases with no gene match: 13. The CDR3 reads CASSPHGGGGSSYNEQFF. CDR3 sequence (DNA): TGTGCCAGCAGTCCCCATGGCGGGGGTGGTAGCTCCTACAATGAGCAGTTCTTC.

The genes are TRBV4-3 and TRBJ1-2; 7 positions agree with TRBD1. V gave up 2 bases and J gave up 3 bases; unmatched junction bases: 6. This CDR3 is 15 amino acids long. Germline V gene data show CDR1 as LGHNA and CDR2 as YSLEER. The CDR3 nucleotides are TGCGCCAGCAGCCAACAGCGAGACAGGGACTATGGCTACACCTTC. Protein: CASSQQRDRDYGYTF.

V is TRBV18 and J is TRBJ1-2; D remains ambiguous. The germline gives CDR1 KGHSH, CDR2 LQKENI. Trimming shortened V by 4 bases and J by 5 bases, and 14 bases separated the two germline ends. CDR3 length: 14 residues. CDR3 DNA: TGTGCCAGCTCACTCGATCCCGGGATATATGGCTACACCTTC. Encoded protein: CASSLDPGIYGYTF.